The rows below give T cell receptor beta chains drawn from one sample of a study of human T cells and chemical hapten exposure. TCRdb fed the RACE reads into MiXCR, producing one record per CDR3 protein. Of roughly 190,000 distinct CDR3 sequences in the sample, approximately 20% were seen once. The sequencing here drew on whole blood, taken in connection with sensitization to the hapten diphenylcyclopropenone (DPC). Receptor source: a woman in her forties or fifties with alopecia areata. Some clones in this sample may be carry-over from other donors' samples. CDR3s include the opening cysteine and the closing phenylalanine or tryptophan. The order of the fields is V gene, CDR3 protein.

v_gene: TRBV7-6
CDR3aa: CASSATTGYEQYF

v_gene: TRBV19
CDR3aa: CASSAGQGERSNQPQHF

v_gene: TRBV30
CDR3aa: CGLDSDPEAFF

v_gene: TRBV5-1
CDR3aa: CASSLEGVLSTDTQYF

v_gene: TRBV18
CDR3aa: CASSPLPPGQGYTGELFF

v_gene: TRBV13
CDR3aa: CASTTSGTEETQYF

v_gene: TRBV6-2/TRBV6-3
CDR3aa: CASSYGSFGWNEQFF

v_gene: TRBV6-5
CDR3aa: CASSPPRGHGYTF

v_gene: TRBV12-3/TRBV12-4
CDR3aa: CASRGLAGEEETQYF

v_gene: TRBV29-1
CDR3aa: CSVEVTGGTDTQYF

v_gene: TRBV29-1
CDR3aa: CSVRQDLNTEAFF

v_gene: TRBV29-1
CDR3aa: CSVVGGGDPYEQYF

v_gene: TRBV20-1
CDR3aa: CSAIDWMSSYEQYF

v_gene: TRBV29-1
CDR3aa: CSGQAGGEETQYF

v_gene: TRBV20-1
CDR3aa: CSAREGTMGVSDTQYF

v_gene: TRBV29-1
CDR3aa: CSVESTDEQFF

v_gene: TRBV5-5
CDR3aa: CASSLSGDRRQRSNYGYTF

v_gene: TRBV20-1
CDR3aa: CSATRRRGTYEQYF

v_gene: TRBV29-1
CDR3aa: CSVRLFTETQYF

v_gene: TRBV7-2
CDR3aa: CASRRTGGETQYF

v_gene: TRBV7-9
CDR3aa: CASSLAGSGRNEQYF

v_gene: TRBV28
CDR3aa: CARDRAGFLGKNIQYF

v_gene: TRBV7-9
CDR3aa: CASSLQGITGELFF

v_gene: TRBV27
CDR3aa: CASSLRLRPRGHTEAFF

v_gene: TRBV5-1
CDR3aa: CASSLEGPTSGNTIYF

v_gene: TRBV11-2
CDR3aa: CASSLAPRNTDTQYF

v_gene: TRBV7-2
CDR3aa: CASSLEQGATEAFF

v_gene: TRBV6-2/TRBV6-3
CDR3aa: CASGLAGFPNEQYF

v_gene: TRBV24-1
CDR3aa: CATSGLRSGAGELFF

v_gene: TRBV7-8
CDR3aa: CASSLTGQAPYNEQFF

v_gene: TRBV24-1
CDR3aa: CATSEIGELFF

v_gene: TRBV7-9
CDR3aa: CASSPPPGLNQETQYF

v_gene: TRBV20-1
CDR3aa: CSASLDSTGPQHF

v_gene: TRBV5-1
CDR3aa: CASSLGGGQPQHF

v_gene: TRBV20-1
CDR3aa: CSARENRDFADTQYF

v_gene: TRBV9
CDR3aa: CASSVGTISYNEQFF

v_gene: TRBV6-1
CDR3aa: CASSEASGPGAQHF

v_gene: TRBV6-5
CDR3aa: CASGLQGAGAFF

v_gene: TRBV5-1
CDR3aa: CASSLAGTSEAFF

v_gene: TRBV15
CDR3aa: CATSRDRQGSTQYF

v_gene: TRBV6-5
CDR3aa: CASRILAGSTDTQYF

v_gene: TRBV4-2
CDR3aa: CASSQETGGNTGELFF

v_gene: TRBV5-6
CDR3aa: CASSLTGSNEQFF

v_gene: TRBV12-5
CDR3aa: CASGPNTGELFF

v_gene: TRBV27
CDR3aa: CASSLYTGSEKLFF

v_gene: TRBV11-2
CDR3aa: CASSFGTGSSNYGYTF

v_gene: TRBV7-8
CDR3aa: CASSEGRIAYEQYF

v_gene: TRBV10-2
CDR3aa: CASSLASLEQFF

v_gene: TRBV12-3/TRBV12-4
CDR3aa: CASSLYRTYEQYF

v_gene: TRBV14
CDR3aa: CASSQDWGRGEQYF

v_gene: TRBV7-9
CDR3aa: CASSFGILNTEAFF

v_gene: TRBV12-3/TRBV12-4
CDR3aa: CASSNRRLYEQYF

v_gene: TRBV7-2
CDR3aa: CASSSDRAETQYF